This T cell receptor (beta chain) was found in a study of T cell repertoires in cytomegalovirus infection. Turning to the study itself: Newly reported HLA-C-restricted and thoroughly characterized HLA-B-restricted CMV epitopes were employed. Signatures in public TCR beta sequences pointed to both CMV infection and matching HLA type. Findings and caveats of the study: Pooled public TCR beta family frequency picked out CMV carriers with the relevant HLA. The ex vivo response showed dominance by HLA-C-restricted CMV-specific TCR beta clonotypes.

CDR1 LNHDA and CDR2 SQIVND come from the germline V gene (reference sequence). The V and J ends lost 7 bases and 3 bases, in that order; junction bases with no gene match: 7. This CDR3 comprises 15 residues. Regarding this clonotype: What it recognizes is unknown.

TCRdb called the reads again in MiXCR, with one record for every CDR3 protein. Of about half a million distinct CDR3 sequences listed, about 42% are singletons. This TCR was sampled from a human donor in good health (CMV status not recorded). Some clones in this sample may be carry-over from other donors' samples. The sequencing used cultured PBMCs, collected from culture after CMV antigen stimulation. This chain uses TRBV19 with TRBJ1-4; 8 nucleotides agree with TRBD1. In nucleotides, the CDR3 is TGTGCCAGTACCGCACAGGGGGAGGCTAATGAAAAACTGTTTTTT. Amino acid sequence: CASTAQGEANEKLFF.